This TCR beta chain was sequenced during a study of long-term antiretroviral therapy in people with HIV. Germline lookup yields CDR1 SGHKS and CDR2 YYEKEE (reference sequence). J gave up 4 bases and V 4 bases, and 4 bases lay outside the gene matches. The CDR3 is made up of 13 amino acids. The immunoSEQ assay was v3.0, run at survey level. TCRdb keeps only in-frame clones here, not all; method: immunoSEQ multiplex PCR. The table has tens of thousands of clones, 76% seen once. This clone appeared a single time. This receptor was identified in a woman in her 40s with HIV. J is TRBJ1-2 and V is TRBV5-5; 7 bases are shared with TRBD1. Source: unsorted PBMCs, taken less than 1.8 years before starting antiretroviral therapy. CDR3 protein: CASSPRGGYGYTF. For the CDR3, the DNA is TGTGCCAGCAGCCCCAGGGGGGGCTATGGCTACACCTTC.